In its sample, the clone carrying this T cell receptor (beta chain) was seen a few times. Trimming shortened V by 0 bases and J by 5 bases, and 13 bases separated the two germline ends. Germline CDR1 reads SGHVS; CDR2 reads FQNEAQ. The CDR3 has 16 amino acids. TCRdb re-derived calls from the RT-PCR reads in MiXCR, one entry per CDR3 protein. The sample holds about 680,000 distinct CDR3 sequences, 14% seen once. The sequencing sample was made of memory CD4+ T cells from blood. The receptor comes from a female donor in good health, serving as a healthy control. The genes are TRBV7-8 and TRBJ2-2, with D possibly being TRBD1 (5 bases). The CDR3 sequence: CASSLASRAGTGELFF. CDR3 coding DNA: TGTGCCAGCAGCTTAGCGTCCAGGGCCGGGACCGGGGAGCTGTTTTTT.